The rows below give T cell receptor beta chains drawn from one sample of a study of T cells in narcolepsy. Repertoires were generated with immunoSEQ multiplex PCR, while TCRdb's copy carries only in-frame clones and drops some. The sample gives about 17,000 clones, roughly 72% of which show up once; about 14% is in the top ten. The sequenced sample consisted of CD45RA- memory CD8+ T cells from PBMCs. All receptors come from a human donor with narcolepsy. Both conserved end residues are part of each CDR3. The D gene is left open where the match is weak. A clone size is listed for some rows: how often the clone was seen (once, few, many), or a class if it is expanded.

clone_size | j_call | v_call | d_call | cdr3_nt | cdr3_aa
NA | TRBJ2-7 | TRBV21-1 | NA | TGTGCCAGCTTCGGAGAGCAGTACTTC | CASFGEQYF
NA | TRBJ1-5 | TRBV6-1 | TRBD1 | TGTGCCAGTGGACAGGGGGCGCAGCCCCAGCATTTT | CASGQGAQPQHF
NA | TRBJ2-3 | TRBV5-5 | NA | TGTGCCAGCACCCCTCCCGACCCTTCGCAGTATTTT | CASTPPDPSQYF
NA | TRBJ2-7 | TRBV6-6 | NA | TGTGCCAGCAGTCCCCTATTCCCTTCCTACGAGCAGTACTTC | CASSPLFPSYEQYF
NA | TRBJ2-2 | TRBV27 | NA | TGTGCCAGCAGTTTCACCGGATCCGGGGAGCTGTTTTTT | CASSFTGSGELFF
few | TRBJ1-2 | TRBV9 | TRBD1 | TGTGCCAGCAGCTCCCAACTGGACAGGGGGGGTGAAGGCTACACCTTC | CASSSQLDRGGEGYTF
few | TRBJ2-7 | TRBV5-1 | NA | TGCGCCAGCCGCCACGAGACCTACGAGCAGTACTTC | CASRHETYEQYF
few | TRBJ2-5 | TRBV14 | TRBD2 | TGTGCCAGCAGCCAGGGAGGGGAGCAAGAGACCCAGTACTTC | CASSQGGEQETQYF
NA | TRBJ1-1 | TRBV7-9 | NA | TGTGCCAGCTACCCCCCGGGGGGGGCTGAAGCTTTCTTT | CASYPPGGAEAFF
NA | TRBJ1-2 | TRBV4-1 | NA | TGCGCCAGCAGCCAAGATCCCAACTCGTCGGGTGGCTACACCTTC | CASSQDPNSSGGYTF
NA | TRBJ1-3 | TRBV13 | NA | TGTGCCAGCAGCTCCCGGAGAGTCTCTGGAAACACCATATATTTT | CASSSRRVSGNTIYF
NA | TRBJ2-3 | TRBV5-4 | TRBD2 | TGTGCCAGCAGCCAAGTCTCTAGCGGGCCCACAGATACGCAGTATTTT | CASSQVSSGPTDTQYF
few | TRBJ2-1 | TRBV19 | NA | TGTGCCAGTAATGAGGACCGTTCCTACAATGAGCAGTTCTTC | CASNEDRSYNEQFF
NA | TRBJ2-3 | TRBV30 | TRBD2 | TGTGCCTGGAGGTCCCTAGCGGGGCCTGATACGCAGTATTTT | CAWRSLAGPDTQYF
NA | TRBJ2-2 | TRBV11-3 | NA | TGTGCCAGCTCCTTTTCCGGGACAACAACCGGGGAGCTGTTTTTT | CASSFSGTTTGELFF
NA | TRBJ2-1 | TRBV7-6 | NA | TGTGCCAGCAGCTTTGGGTACGCGCGCGAGCAGTTCTTC | CASSFGYAREQFF
NA | TRBJ1-1 | TRBV2 | TRBD1 | TGTGCCACCCGACAGGGGAACACTGAAGCTTTCTTT | CATRQGNTEAFF
NA | TRBJ1-1 | TRBV29-1 | NA | TGCAGCGTTGTCCGGGGGAACACTGAAGCTTTCTTT | CSVVRGNTEAFF
once | TRBJ1-4 | TRBV12-2 | NA | TGTGCAAGTCGCTTAGTTGACGAATTGAATAATGAAAAACTGTTTTTT | CASRLVDELNNEKLFF
once | TRBJ2-7 | TRBV2 | TRBD1 | TGTGCCAGCAGTGCCCCCGGGACAGTAATTTCCTACGAGCAGTACTTC | CASSAPGTVISYEQYF
NA | TRBJ2-7 | TRBV6-5 | NA | TGTGCCAGCACTCCAGGTTCCGGGGCCTCCTACGAGCAGTACTTC | CASTPGSGASYEQYF
NA | TRBJ1-2 | TRBV9 | NA | TGTGCCAGCAGCGATAGCCTTGACAGCTATGGCTACACCTTC | CASSDSLDSYGYTF
NA | TRBJ2-7 | TRBV15 | NA | TGTGCCACCAGCAGAGGGGCCTACGAGCAGTACTTC | CATSRGAYEQYF
NA | TRBJ2-2 | TRBV13 | TRBD1 | TGTGCCAGCAGCCCATGGACAGGGGAGCACACCGGGGAGCTGTTTTTT | CASSPWTGEHTGELFF
few | TRBJ2-1 | TRBV25-1 | NA | TGTGCCAGCAGTTTGGGGTTTGGGTACAATGAGCAGTTCTTC | CASSLGFGYNEQFF
NA | TRBJ2-3 | TRBV13 | TRBD2 | TGTGCCAGCAGCCCCGAAGGGCGGGAGAGCACAGATACGCAGTATTTT | CASSPEGRESTDTQYF
NA | TRBJ1-5 | TRBV27 | NA | TGTGCCAGCAGTTTGGGGCGTCTCTCCAATCAGCCCCAGCATTTT | CASSLGRLSNQPQHF
NA | TRBJ1-1 | TRBV6-5 | NA | TGTGCCAGCAGGATCGGGCTGACGAACACTGAAGCTTTCTTT | CASRIGLTNTEAFF
NA | TRBJ1-2 | TRBV11-1 | NA | TGTGCCAGCAGCTTAGATCTGGGGGCCAACTATGGCTACACCTTC | CASSLDLGANYGYTF
NA | TRBJ2-5 | TRBV9 | TRBD1 | TGTGCCAGCAGCGGAACAGGGGACCAAGAGACCCAGTACTTC | CASSGTGDQETQYF
NA | TRBJ1-3 | TRBV9 | NA | TGTGCCAGCAGCGCCTCAGGCGCCTCTGGAAACACCATATATTTT | CASSASGASGNTIYF
NA | TRBJ2-2 | TRBV28 | TRBD1 | TGTGCCAGCTACCGGACAGGGATAATTGTGGAGCTGTTTTTT | CASYRTGIIVELFF
NA | TRBJ2-7 | TRBV11-2 | TRBD2 | TGTGCCAGCAGCTTCACTAGCGGGATTGACGAGCAGTACTTC | CASSFTSGIDEQYF
NA | TRBJ1-2 | TRBV11-2 | NA | TGTGCCAGCAGCCCCGCGAGTGGGGGTTTTTGGGGCTACACCTTC | CASSPASGGFWGYTF
NA | TRBJ2-5 | TRBV11-2 | TRBD1 | TGTGCCAGCAGCTTAGGGACAGGCGGCGGGCAGACCCAGTACTTC | CASSLGTGGGQTQYF
NA | TRBJ2-2 | TRBV2 | NA | TGTGCCAGCAGATGGGCCGGGGAGCTGTTTTTT | CASRWAGELFF
NA | TRBJ1-1 | TRBV9 | NA | TGTGCCAGCAGCCGCAGAGGCACTGAAGCTTTCTTT | CASSRRGTEAFF
NA | TRBJ2-3 | TRBV4-1 | NA | TGCGCCAGCAGCCAAGATACCATACTCGTAGGAACAGATACGCAGTATTTT | CASSQDTILVGTDTQYF
NA | TRBJ2-5 | TRBV5-1 | NA | TGCGCCAGCAGCTTGGGAGGGGGGAGTCAAGAGACCCAGTACTTC | CASSLGGGSQETQYF
medium-sized | TRBJ2-5 | TRBV29-1 | TRBD1 | TGCAGCGTTGAACCCAGGGGGGAGACCCAGTACTTC | CSVEPRGETQYF
few | TRBJ2-1 | TRBV13 | TRBD2 | TGTGCCAGCAGCCCGAGGACTAGCGGGAGTGATGAGCAGTTCTTC | CASSPRTSGSDEQFF
NA | TRBJ2-1 | TRBV28 | NA | TGTGCCAGCAGTTTAATGGCTGGGAGGGACAGTGGTAACAATGAGCAGTTCTTC | CASSLMAGRDSGNNEQFF
NA | TRBJ2-7 | TRBV13 | NA | TGTGCCAGCAGCTTGAGTCAGGAAAGGGCGGGGTACGAGCAGTACTTC | CASSLSQERAGYEQYF
few | TRBJ2-2 | TRBV7-6 | TRBD2 | TGTGCCAGCAGCCCGGGAGGCGGGGAGCTGTTTTTT | CASSPGGGELFF
few | TRBJ1-1 | TRBV20-1 | NA | TGCAGTGCTAGATCCTACACTGAAGCTTTCTTT | CSARSYTEAFF
NA | TRBJ1-2 | TRBV28 | TRBD1 | TGTGCCAGCAGTGACCGGGACAGGGATGGCTACACCTTC | CASSDRDRDGYTF
medium-sized | TRBJ1-1 | TRBV25-1 | NA | TGTGCCAGCAAGAGGGGCGGGAACACTGAAGCTTTCTTT | CASKRGGNTEAFF
few | TRBJ1-4 | TRBV28 | NA | TGTGCCAGCAGTTTTGTAGGGTTTAATGAAAAACTGTTTTTT | CASSFVGFNEKLFF
few | TRBJ2-7 | TRBV9 | NA | TGTGCCAGCAGCGTAAGCGACGGGGGCTCCTACGAGCAGTACTTC | CASSVSDGGSYEQYF
NA | TRBJ2-2 | TRBV7-6 | NA | TGTGCCAGCAGCTCCAATACCAGGGAGCTGTTTTTT | CASSSNTRELFF
NA | TRBJ1-1 | TRBV6-6 | TRBD1 | TGTGCCAGCAGTTCTCGGACAGGGGACACTGAAGCTTTCTTT | CASSSRTGDTEAFF
once | TRBJ1-2 | TRBV2 | NA | TGTGCCAGCAGTTTTCTAGGGACGGATGGCTACACCTTC | CASSFLGTDGYTF
once | TRBJ2-1 | TRBV9 | NA | TGTGCCAGCAGCGTCTCACCCTTACAGGGGGGGAGCTCCTACAATGAGCAGTTCTTC | CASSVSPLQGGSSYNEQFF
NA | TRBJ1-4 | TRBV5-4 | TRBD1 | TGTGCCAGCAGCCACTTAAAACAGGGGGCGATCAATGAAAAACTGTTTTTT | CASSHLKQGAINEKLFF
few | TRBJ1-2 | TRBV5-1 | NA | TGCGCCAGCAGCCTAGGCTATGGCTACACCTTC | CASSLGYGYTF
medium-sized | TRBJ2-7 | TRBV5-1 | NA | TGCGCCAGCAGCACTCAAATTTCAAGCTCCTACGAGCAGTACTTC | CASSTQISSSYEQYF
NA | TRBJ1-2 | TRBV5-1 | NA | TGCGCCAGCAGCTTGGCCGGCAGTGGCATATATGGCTACACCTTC | CASSLAGSGIYGYTF
few | TRBJ2-5 | TRBV6-5 | TRBD2 | TGTGCCAGCAGTTACGGGGCGGGAGAAGATGAGCAGTACTTC | CASSYGAGEDEQYF